One sample yielded the 19 T cell receptor beta chains listed below, sequenced in a study of T cell responses to AZD1222 COVID-19 vaccine. TCRdb's table, derived via immunoSEQ multiplex PCR, lists solely in-frame clones and lacks some. Altogether roughly 110,000 clones are present, 75% to 90% being singletons, with the ten largest covering 5% to 6%. Specimen: peripheral blood, collected on day 0 of AZD1222 vaccination. The receptors derive from an adult in good health.

V is TRBV19 and J is TRBJ1-5, with D unresolved. Trimming cost V 3 bases and J 3 bases, with 3 bases left between them. This CDR3 spans 12 amino acids. CDR1 LNHDA and CDR2 SQIVND come from the germline V gene (reference sequence). The CDR3 sequence: CASSMNNQPQHF. The CDR3 nucleotides read TGTGCCAGTAGTATGAACAATCAGCCCCAGCATTTT.

The chain employs TRBV5-1 and TRBJ2-5; 7 bases are shared with TRBD2. Germline trimming cut 5 bases from V and 2 bases from J; bases unmatched to any gene: 9. The germline V gene has CDR1 SGHRS and CDR2 YFSETQ. The CDR3 is 15 residues long. The CDR3 DNA is TGCGCCAGCAGATTTAGGCCAGCGGGGCAAGAGACCCAGTACTTC. Its protein product is CASRFRPAGQETQYF.

This clone was found a few times. The chain joins TRBV2 to TRBJ2-7, with D perhaps assigned TRBD1 or TRBD2 (5 bases each). This CDR3 contains 12 residues. Germline V gene lookup returns CDR1 SNHLY and CDR2 FYNNEI. The V end lost 6 bases, the J end lost 4 bases, and 10 bases lay between the germline ends. DNA of the CDR3: TGTGCCAGCAGGAGGGGCGGGTACGAGCAGTACTTC. Protein sequence: CASRRGGYEQYF.

The chain couples TRBV2 to TRBJ2-2, with D unresolved. This CDR3 comprises 13 residues. The V and J ends lost 0 bases and 7 bases respectively, with 6 bases between them. Germline assignment: CDR1 SNHLY and CDR2 FYNNEI. In nucleotides, the CDR3 is TGTGCCAGCAGTGAAGCCCCGGACGGGGAGCTGTTTTTT. It encodes CASSEAPDGELFF.

The chain couples TRBV19 to TRBJ1-5; 7 positions agree with TRBD1. Germline V gene lookup returns CDR1 LNHDA and CDR2 SQIVND (reference sequence). The CDR3 runs to 15 residues. Losses at the gene ends were 0 bases for V and 5 bases for J; bases not matched to a gene: 4. The CDR3 loop is CASSIEGGADQPQHF. The DNA of the CDR3 is TGTGCCAGTAGTATAGAAGGGGGCGCGGATCAGCCCCAGCATTTT.

This clone was seen more than once but under ten times. The V gene is TRBV19, the J gene TRBJ1-6; weak D call: TRBD1 (5 bases). Trimming took off 8 bases at V and 9 bases at J, with 17 bases between the two ends. The CDR3 extends over 14 amino acids. Germline CDR1 reads LNHDA; CDR2 reads SQIVND (reference sequence). CDR3 amino acids: CASHPGGKRSPLHF. The CDR3, as DNA: TGTGCCAGTCATCCCGGGGGAAAACGTTCACCCCTCCACTTT.

This rearrangement joins TRBV5-1 to TRBJ1-1, with D perhaps TRBD1 (6 bases). V was shortened by 6 bases and J by 0 bases, with 12 bases between the two germline ends. This CDR3 spans 14 amino acids. Germline values: CDR1 SGHRS, CDR2 YFSETQ. The CDR3 here is CASKGDNMNTEAFF. CDR3 nucleotides: TGCGCCAGCAAGGGGGACAACATGAACACTGAAGCTTTCTTT.

This chain joins TRBV6-2 or TRBV6-3 and TRBJ2-7; 9 bases are shared with TRBD1. With V trimmed by 5 bases and J by 1 base, 12 bases remained unmatched. The CDR3 sequence is 17 residues long. Germline V CDR1 and CDR2: MNHEY, SVGEGT. DNA of the CDR3: TGTGCCAGCAGTCTTACATACAGGGGGCGCGGATCCTACGAGCAGTACTTC. It encodes CASSLTYRGRGSYEQYF.

This clone was detected only once. V is TRBV7-2 and J is TRBJ1-5; D is uncertain. Germline V lookup: CDR1 SGHTA, CDR2 FQGNSA. This CDR3 has 14 residues. Deletions cut 3 bases from V and 0 bases from J, with 6 bases between. Here the CDR3 reads CASSLGYSNQPQHF. The CDR3 DNA follows: TGTGCCAGCAGCTTGGGGTATAGCAATCAGCCCCAGCATTTT.

This clone was counted once. This chain joins TRBV7-9 and TRBJ1-4; D perhaps matches TRBD1 (6 bases). The length of the CDR3 is 15 residues. V was cut by 1 base and J by 8 bases, with 14 bases left in between. The germline CDR1 and CDR2 sequences are SEHNR and FQNEAQ (reference sequence). The CDR3 DNA is TGTGCCAGCAGCTTAGGGGGGGCTGGGCAAGAAAAACTGTTTTTT. Translating it yields CASSLGGAGQEKLFF.

The V and J genes are TRBV18 and TRBJ1-5; possibly TRBD1 for D (5 bases). Germline lookup yields CDR1 KGHSH and CDR2 LQKENI. The CDR3 has 14 amino acids. The V and J ends lost 3 bases and 0 bases respectively, with 6 bases between them. The CDR3: CASSPGVSNQPQHF. The CDR3 coding sequence is TGTGCCAGCTCACCGGGGGTTAGCAATCAGCCCCAGCATTTT.

The gene calls are TRBV11-2 and TRBJ2-1; D might be TRBD1 (6 bases). The CDR3 runs 13 residues. Germline loops: CDR1 SGHAT, CDR2 FQNNGV. V was trimmed by 5 bases and J by 9 bases, leaving 14 bases between them. The CDR3 region is CASSAQGRGEQFF. The CDR3, as DNA: TGTGCCAGCAGCGCCCAGGGGCGAGGTGAGCAGTTCTTC.

V and J are TRBV12-3 or TRBV12-4 and TRBJ1-4; unclear D gene. V gave up 3 bases and J gave up 7 bases, with 6 bases separating them. CDR3 length: 12 amino acids. The CDR3 spells CASSFGVEKLFF. In DNA, the CDR3 is TGTGCCAGCAGTTTTGGGGTTGAAAAACTGTTTTTT.

The V gene is TRBV19, the J gene TRBJ1-5; D not resolved. This CDR3 has 14 amino acids. Germline V gives CDR1 LNHDA, CDR2 SQIVND (reference sequence). V lost 4 bases, J lost 2 bases, and 9 bases lay in between. The CDR3 nucleotides are TGTGCCAGTAGTAGGGCCGGGGGCAATCAGCCCCAGCATTTT. This translates into CASSRAGGNQPQHF.

Note on this clone: At one of its ends the junction is not consistent with the germline gene, which may arise from a read error. The chain has TRBV3-1 (or the pseudogene TRBV3-2) and TRBJ1-2; TRBD1 agrees at 7 bases. CDR3 size: 16 residues. Per the germline V gene, CDR1 is LGHDT and CDR2 is YNNKEL (reference sequence). This CDR3 reads CASSQEIDRALYGHTF. The CDR3 bases are TGTGCCAGCAGCCAAGAGATTGACAGGGCCCTCTATGGCCACACCTTC.

The V and J genes are TRBV10-3 and TRBJ2-5; TRBD1 aligns across 7 bases. Per the germline V gene, CDR1 is ENHRY and CDR2 is SYGVKD. This CDR3 has 12 amino acids. The V segment lost 8 bases and the J segment 5 bases; nucleotides outside the gene matches: 5. For the CDR3, the DNA is TGTGCCATCGGGGACAGCCTTGAGACCCAGTACTTC. Its protein product is CAIGDSLETQYF.

This clone was detected once. V gene TRBV19 combines with J gene TRBJ1-1; tentative D call: TRBD1 (5 bases). This CDR3 has 14 residues. Germline values: CDR1 LNHDA, CDR2 SQIVND (reference sequence). V lost 3 bases to trimming and J lost 4 bases, with 12 bases between them. CDR3 sequence reads: CASSIPGKSTEAFF. In DNA form, the CDR3 reads TGTGCCAGTAGTATCCCAGGGAAAAGCACTGAAGCTTTCTTT. The whole variable domain, remainder taken from reference TRBV19 and TRBJ1-1, is DGGITQSPKYLFRKEGQNVTLSCEQNLNHDAMYWYRQDPGQGLRLIYYSQIVNDFQKGDIAEGYSVSREKKESFPLTVTSAQKNPTAFYLCASSIPGKSTEAFFGQGTRLTVV.

The rearrangement uses TRBV6-5 and TRBJ1-1; D remains unclear. Germline assignment: CDR1 MNHEY and CDR2 SVGAGI. There are 12 residues in the CDR3. V lost 6 bases, J lost 3 bases, and 8 bases lay in between. CDR3 sequence reads: CASRVEYTEAFF. Here the CDR3 DNA reads TGTGCCAGCAGGGTAGAGTACACTGAAGCTTTCTTT.

The chain carries TRBV9 and TRBJ2-5, with D possibly being TRBD2 (6 bases). The V and J ends lost 0 bases and 5 bases respectively, with 8 bases between them. Germline loops: CDR1 SGDLS, CDR2 YYNGEE. The CDR3 sequence is 13 residues long. CDR3 sequence: CASSVEGRETQYF. DNA of the CDR3: TGTGCCAGCAGCGTAGAGGGGAGGGAGACCCAGTACTTC.